This T cell receptor beta chain was recorded in a study of CD8+CD57+ T cells in acquired aplastic anemia. General study findings and limits: A set of approximately 29 CD8+ CDR3 sequences was shared between patients and controls, and these sequences appeared highly expressed in patients.

In this sample, this clonotype turned up many times. The antigen remains undetermined. The CDR3 covers 14 residues. CDR1 is DFQATT and CDR2 is SNEGSKA in the germline V gene (reference sequence). V dropped 0 bases and J dropped 5 bases, with 12 bases sitting between them. The sequenced patients had an expansion of CD8+CD57+ cells seen by flow cytometry. Each of the patients presented with severe acquired aplastic anemia. Profiling that covered TCR beta VDJ and CDR3 relied on genomic DNA as its template. TCRdb re-called the reads with MiXCR, one entry per CDR3 protein. This repertoire shows 120,000 or so distinct CDR3 sequences, about two fifths found once; its top ten account for about 2.7%.

The sequencing sample was made of sorted CD4+, CD8+, or CD8+CD57+ T cells (not recorded which) from PBMCs. This receptor was obtained from a human donor with aplastic anemia. V and J are TRBV20-1 and TRBJ2-3; D is ambiguous. The CDR3 sequence: CSARDPRVGDTQYF. The CDR3 DNA is TGCAGTGCTAGAGACCCCCGGGTGGGAGATACGCAGTATTTT.